The next 25 T cell receptor beta chains were all read from a single sample in a study of T-cell memory formation after mild COVID-19. TCRdb re-called the 5' RACE reads with MiXCR, one entry per CDR3 protein. The repertoire holds around 200,000 distinct CDR3 sequences, with under 20% as singletons. Material for sequencing was PBMCs or a T cell subset sorted from them (not recorded which). The receptors stem from a man between 18 and 35 years old who had mild COVID-19 (a few samples of this study predate the infection). Cell type and time point are not known.

This sequence joins TRBV2 and TRBJ2-3, with TRBD2 matching over 10 bases. With 1 base clipped from V and 2 bases from J, the junction kept 6 bases outside the gene matches. Germline CDR1 and CDR2: SNHLY and FYNNEI. This CDR3 contains 17 residues. The CDR3 loop is CASSEGSSGGLTDTQYF. CDR3 nucleotide sequence: TGTGCCAGCAGTGAAGGATCTAGCGGGGGACTCACAGATACGCAGTATTTT.

The V gene is TRBV6-2 or TRBV6-3, the J gene TRBJ1-5, with TRBD1 identical over 8 bases. With V trimmed by 6 bases and J by 5 bases, 9 bases remained unmatched. The germline V gene encodes CDR1 MNHEY and CDR2 SVGEGT. The CDR3 length is 15 residues. As DNA, the CDR3 is TGTGCCAGCAGCAGGACAGGGTGGGGGCATCAGCCCCAGCATTTT. Translating gives CASSRTGWGHQPQHF.

This clonotype was seen a handful of times. The rearrangement uses TRBV4-2 and TRBJ2-5; D perhaps matches TRBD2 (5 bases). The V end was cut by 1 base, the J end by 7 bases, with 13 bases between. The CDR3 covers 14 residues. Germline V CDR1 and CDR2: LGHNA, YNFKEQ. CDR3 protein: CASSQGPLAGTQYF. Here the CDR3 DNA reads TGTGCCAGCAGCCAAGGTCCCCTAGCTGGGACCCAGTACTTC.

Sample share makes this clonotype medium-sized. The chain carries TRBV7-8 and TRBJ1-5; maybe TRBD1 (5 bases). Trimming stripped 5 bases from V and 3 bases from J, with 14 bases between. Germline V lookup: CDR1 SGHVS, CDR2 FQNEAQ. The CDR3 is made up of 15 amino acids. CDR3 sequence: CASSRRDGNNQPQHF. The CDR3 DNA is TGTGCCAGCAGCCGCAGGGATGGGAACAATCAGCCCCAGCATTTT.

This chain connects TRBV5-5 to TRBJ1-1; D is possibly TRBD1 (5 bases). This CDR3 has 13 amino acids. Trimming removed 5 bases at V and 11 bases at J, with 19 bases between. The germline V gene encodes CDR1 SGHKS and CDR2 YYEKEE (reference sequence). CDR3 DNA: TGTGCCAGCAGGCCCTACCCCGGGACCTGGGCTTTCTTT. This encodes CASRPYPGTWAFF. The full variable domain, its missing parts supplied by reference TRBV5-5 and TRBJ1-1, is DAGVTQSPTHLIKTRGQQVTLRCSPISGHKSVSWYQQVLGQGPQFIFQYYEKEERGRGNFPDRFSARQFPNYSSELNVNALLLGDSALYLCASRPYPGTWAFFGQGTRLTVV.

The chain is built from TRBV18 and TRBJ1-4; D uncertain. Trimming shortened V by 0 bases and J by 0 bases, and 8 bases separated the two germline ends. The CDR3 consists of 16 residues. Germline V gene data show CDR1 as KGHSH and CDR2 as LQKENI. This CDR3 reads CASSPPGLATNEKLFF. The CDR3 nucleotides read TGTGCCAGCTCACCACCAGGCCTCGCAACTAATGAAAAACTGTTTTTT.

This clonotype was observed a handful of times. The chain uses TRBV6-2 or TRBV6-3 and TRBJ1-6; D gene unclear. V was pared by 4 bases and J by 9 bases, with 7 bases between. The CDR3 covers 12 residues. CDR1 and CDR2 (germline): MNHEY, SVGEGT. CDR3 in DNA: TGTGCCAGCAGTTCAGGACCTTCACCCCTCCACTTT. Translation: CASSSGPSPLHF.

The rearrangement uses TRBV20-1 and TRBJ2-2; 7 positions match TRBD1. V lost 2 bases, J lost 1 base, and 7 bases stayed unmatched. This CDR3 region has 16 residues. The germline V gene has CDR1 DFQATT and CDR2 SNEGSKA (reference sequence). Here the CDR3 reads CSARRPRDRNTGELFF. The CDR3 coding sequence is TGCAGTGCTAGAAGGCCCCGGGACAGGAACACCGGGGAGCTGTTTTTT.

The CDR3 loop reads CSANLEYGYTF. The CDR3 DNA reads TGCAGTGCGAACCTTGAGTATGGCTACACCTTC. The chain uses TRBV20-1 and TRBJ1-2; D unclear. V was pared by 6 bases and J by 5 bases, with 10 bases between. The CDR3 length is 11 residues. CDR1 DFQATT and CDR2 SNEGSKA come from the germline V gene (reference sequence).

The rearrangement links TRBV9 to TRBJ1-1; perhaps TRBD1 as D (6 bases). V was trimmed by 0 bases and J by 2 bases, leaving 11 bases between them. The CDR3 contains 15 residues. CDR1 and CDR2 from the germline V gene are SGDLS and YYNGEE. The CDR3 spells CASSVDWGGNTEAFF. CDR3 sequence (DNA): TGTGCCAGCAGCGTAGATTGGGGGGGCAACACTGAAGCTTTCTTT.

The V and J genes are TRBV20-1 and TRBJ1-1; no firm D call. Germline loops: CDR1 DFQATT, CDR2 SNEGSKA (reference sequence). The CDR3 is 13 residues long. Trimming took off 4 bases at V and 1 base at J, with 10 bases between the two ends. The CDR3 region has the DNA TGCAGTGCTAACCCGGGAGCGAACACTGAAGCTTTCTTT. Protein: CSANPGANTEAFF.

This clonotype was observed a handful of times. This chain links TRBV7-3 with TRBJ2-3, with 9 bases fitting TRBD2. CDR1 is SGHTA, CDR2 FQGTGA, per germline. Germline trimming cut 3 bases from V and 10 bases from J; bases unmatched to any gene: 11. The CDR3 runs to 15 residues. The CDR3 loop is CASSLGLAEGFAQYF. The CDR3 DNA reads as TGTGCCAGCAGCTTGGGACTAGCCGAGGGATTTGCGCAGTATTTT.

The rearrangement joins TRBV4-3 to TRBJ1-1, with D possibly TRBD1 on 5 matching bases. V was clipped by 6 bases and J by 1 base, with 27 bases between them. This CDR3 region has 19 residues. Germline loops: CDR1 LGHNA, CDR2 YSLEER. The CDR3 DNA reads TGCGCCAGCAGGCCGAGTCCGGGTCGCCAAGTTGGGGGGAACACTGAAGCTTTCTTT. Protein product: CASRPSPGRQVGGNTEAFF.

The V call is TRBV12-3 or TRBV12-4, the J call TRBJ1-6; maybe TRBD1 (6 bases). CDR3 length: 12 residues. Trimming pared 8 bases from V and 14 bases from J, leaving 16 bases between. CDR3 region: CASPPPRGTLHF. The CDR3 DNA is TGTGCCAGCCCACCCCCAAGGGGGACCCTCCACTTT.

V and J are TRBV6-6 and TRBJ2-5; 9 bases are a match to TRBD1. Per the germline V gene, CDR1 is MNHNY and CDR2 is SVGAGI (reference sequence). The CDR3 runs to 14 residues. Trimming removed 6 bases from V and 4 bases from J; junction bases left unmatched: 6. CDR3 region: CASSGTQGAETQYF. The CDR3 DNA sequence: TGTGCCAGCAGCGGTACACAGGGGGCAGAGACCCAGTACTTC.

This chain uses TRBV6-5 with TRBJ2-7, with D possibly TRBD2 on 5 matching bases. The CDR3 runs to 15 residues. The ends were cut back, 5 bases at V and 1 base at J, with 15 bases in the middle. The V gene's germline CDR1 is MNHEY and CDR2 SVGAGI. CDR3 bases: TGTGCCAGCAGTCCAGACCCTGGCGGGTCCTACGAGCAGTACTTC. Translating it yields CASSPDPGGSYEQYF.

This clonotype was counted a few times. This sequence joins TRBV6-5 and TRBJ2-6; D perhaps matches TRBD1 (5 bases). The V end was cut by 5 bases, the J end by 0 bases, with 20 bases between. This CDR3 contains 19 residues. Germline V CDR1 and CDR2: MNHEY, SVGAGI. CDR3 coding DNA: TGTGCCAGCAGTCGCCCTCTCGGACACCGATTCTCTGGGGCCAACGTCCTGACTTTC. It translates to CASSRPLGHRFSGANVLTF.

The rearrangement links TRBV18 to TRBJ1-1; unclear D gene. The V end was cut by 6 bases, the J end by 3 bases, with 14 bases between. Germline V gene sequence: CDR1 KGHSH, CDR2 LQKENI. This CDR3 has 14 amino acids. The CDR3 DNA follows: TGTGCCAGCTCGCCCCCCGGGTTAGACACTGAAGCTTTCTTT. It translates to CASSPPGLDTEAFF.

In this sample, this clonotype turned up a few times. CDR3 loop: CASSQGLAGASRSTDTQYF. In nucleotides, the CDR3 is TGTGCCAGCAGCCAGGGACTAGCGGGAGCCTCACGGAGCACAGATACGCAGTATTTT. This chain links TRBV7-2 with TRBJ2-3; 14 positions agree with TRBD2. Germline trimming cut 5 bases from V and 0 bases from J; bases unmatched to any gene: 10. The CDR3 extends over 19 amino acids. Germline loops: CDR1 SGHTA, CDR2 FQGNSA.

The chain is built from TRBV7-9 and TRBJ1-1; D remains ambiguous. Trimming cost V 2 bases and J 5 bases, with 12 bases left between them. Germline V lookup: CDR1 SEHNR, CDR2 FQNEAQ (reference sequence). CDR3 length equals 14 residues. This CDR3 reads CASSLQDGITEAFF. The CDR3 coding sequence is TGTGCCAGCAGCTTACAGGACGGGATTACTGAAGCTTTCTTT.

The chain recombines TRBV4-3 with TRBJ1-4; TRBD1 aligns across 7 bases. Germline trimming cut 8 bases from V and 0 bases from J; bases unmatched to any gene: 9. This CDR3 has 16 residues. From germline, CDR1 is LGHNA and CDR2 YSLEER. CDR3 in amino acids: CASGREGATTNEKLFF. CDR3 bases: TGCGCCAGCGGAAGGGAGGGGGCGACAACTAATGAAAAACTGTTTTTT.

This clonotype was recorded a few times. This rearrangement joins TRBV20-1 to TRBJ2-3, with TRBD2 matching over 8 bases. The CDR3 has 13 amino acids. The germline V gene has CDR1 DFQATT and CDR2 SNEGSKA (reference sequence). CDR3 in amino acids: CRPGAGDTDTQYF. The CDR3 DNA follows: TGCAGGCCAGGAGCGGGGGACACAGATACGCAGTATTTT.

This clonotype was counted at least ten times. The gene calls are TRBV5-4 and TRBJ2-1, with D possibly called TRBD1 or TRBD2 (5 bases each). The CDR3 is made up of 15 amino acids. Trimming removed 4 bases at V and 0 bases at J, with 11 bases between. Germline CDR1 reads SGHNT; CDR2 reads YYREEE (reference sequence). The DNA for the CDR3 is TGTGCCAGCAGCCTCGGGACCGGCTCCTACAATGAGCAGTTCTTC. Protein sequence: CASSLGTGSYNEQFF.

This clonotype has only a few counts. The CDR3 here is CASSHHRGRFRETQYF. The CDR3, as DNA: TGCGCCAGCAGTCACCACAGGGGGCGTTTTCGAGAGACCCAGTACTTC. The chain combines TRBV23-1 with TRBJ2-5; 9 bases are a match to TRBD1. TRBV23-1 is known as an ORF, though its function is uncertain. V shed 3 bases, J shed 4 bases, and the junction held 9 bases outside the gene matches. The CDR3 runs 16 residues.

At least ten counts were recorded for this clonotype. The chain joins TRBV9 to TRBJ2-1; D is possibly TRBD1 (5 bases). Trimming left V 0 bases short and J 0 bases short, with 19 bases between. Germline V gene lookup returns CDR1 SGDLS and CDR2 YYNGEE. The CDR3 consists of 19 residues. CDR3 residues: CASSVGGAALKSSYNEQFF. The CDR3 DNA is TGTGCCAGCAGCGTAGGTGGGGCCGCCCTAAAAAGCTCCTACAATGAGCAGTTCTTC.